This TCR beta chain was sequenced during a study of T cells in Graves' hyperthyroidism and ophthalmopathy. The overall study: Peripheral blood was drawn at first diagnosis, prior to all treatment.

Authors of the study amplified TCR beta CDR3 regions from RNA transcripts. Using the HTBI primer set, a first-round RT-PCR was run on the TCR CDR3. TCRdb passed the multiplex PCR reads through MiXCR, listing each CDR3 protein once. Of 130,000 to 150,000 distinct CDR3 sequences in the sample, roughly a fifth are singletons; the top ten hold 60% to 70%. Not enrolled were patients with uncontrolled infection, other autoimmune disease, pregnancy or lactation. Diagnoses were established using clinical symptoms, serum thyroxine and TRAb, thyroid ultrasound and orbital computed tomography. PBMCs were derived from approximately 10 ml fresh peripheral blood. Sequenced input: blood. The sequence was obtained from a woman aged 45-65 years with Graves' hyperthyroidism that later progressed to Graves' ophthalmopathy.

The CDR3 sequence is CASSLLAGGADTQYF. The CDR3 DNA reads as TGTGCCAGCAGTCTCCTAGCGGGAGGGGCAGATACGCAGTATTTT. J is TRBJ2-3 and V is TRBV27; TRBD2 agrees at 12 bases. V lost 5 bases to trimming and J lost 4 bases; unmatched junction nucleotides: 4. This CDR3 region has 15 residues. CDR1 MNHEY and CDR2 SMNVEV come from the germline V gene (reference sequence).